The 20 T cell receptor beta chains given below trace back to one sample, sequenced in a study of cytomegalovirus exposure and HLA in healthy donors. This PCR relied on a set of 60 Vbeta primers and 13 Jbeta primers. Only in-frame clones appear in the TCRdb table, and some are missing; sequencing was by immunoSEQ multiplex PCR. Counted here are about 160,000 clones, 80% occurring once; the ten biggest clones make up roughly 6.3%. What was sequenced was PBMCs. The receptors originated from a male donor in good health and CMV-seropositive.

V is TRBV9 and J is TRBJ2-2; no firm D call. CDR1 and CDR2 (germline): SGDLS, YYNGEE. Trimming stripped 3 bases from V and 2 bases from J, with 20 bases between. This CDR3 is built from 18 residues. For the CDR3, the DNA is TGTGCCAGCAGCGCCACTATCCGAGCCCAACCTAACACCGGGGAGCTGTTTTTT. Protein sequence: CASSATIRAQPNTGELFF. The full variable domain, completed using reference TRBV9 and TRBJ2-2, is DSGVTQTPKHLITATGQRVTLRCSPRSGDLSVYWYQQSLDQGLQFLIQYYNGEERAKGNILERFSAQQFPDLHSELNLSSLELGDSALYFCASSATIRAQPNTGELFFGEGSRLTVL.

The rearrangement uses TRBV2 and TRBJ2-2; perhaps TRBD1 as D (5 bases). The CDR3 is 14 amino acids. Trimming cost V 6 bases and J 0 bases, with 8 bases left between them. Germline-derived CDR1 and CDR2 are SNHLY and FYNNEI. In nucleotides, the CDR3 is TGTGCCAGCAGCGACAGAGCGAACACCGGGGAGCTGTTTTTT. It yields the protein CASSDRANTGELFF.

In this sample, this clone turned up once. The chain employs TRBV11-3 and TRBJ1-1; D is uncertain. The germline CDR1 and CDR2 sequences are SGHNT and YENEEA. CDR3 length: 14 amino acids. V shed 8 bases and J shed 5 bases, with 18 bases lying between them. The CDR3 DNA reads as TGTGCCAGCCAATCACTTCGTCGAGGGACTGAAGCTTTCTTT. Translating it yields CASQSLRRGTEAFF.

The chain combines TRBV4-1 with TRBJ2-7; TRBD2 matches 14 bases. CDR3 size: 15 residues. The germline CDR1 and CDR2 sequences are MGHRA and YSYEKL. The V and J ends lost 3 bases and 4 bases, in that order; junction bases with no gene match: 2. In DNA, the CDR3 is TGCGCCAGCAGCCAGAGGACTAGCGGGAGGTACGAGCAGTACTTC. As protein: CASSQRTSGRYEQYF.

The chain employs TRBV5-3 and TRBJ2-7, with 7 bases aligning to TRBD1. TRBV5-3 is an open reading frame, and its role is uncertain. The CDR3 consists of 14 residues. V was clipped by 0 bases and J by 3 bases; unmatched bases: 3. The DNA of the CDR3 is TGTGCCAGAAGCTTGGGGACAGGCAGCTACGAGCAGTACTTC. Protein product: CARSLGTGSYEQYF.

J is TRBJ1-1 and V is TRBV4-3; the D gene is possibly TRBD1 (6 bases). Germline V gene lookup returns CDR1 LGHNA and CDR2 YSLEER. Trimming took 0 bases from V and 1 from J, leaving 18 bases between them. CDR3 length: 18 residues. The CDR3 DNA sequence: TGCGCCAGCAGCCAAGATTCGGCGAGTGGGGGGGCGAACACTGAAGCTTTCTTT. It encodes CASSQDSASGGANTEAFF.

This sequence joins TRBV27 and TRBJ1-5; D gene ambiguous. This CDR3 comprises 12 residues. V gave up 3 bases and J gave up 2 bases, with 2 bases separating them. Germline V lookup: CDR1 MNHEY, CDR2 SMNVEV (reference sequence). CDR3 loop: CASSFGNQPQHF. The CDR3 DNA reads TGTGCCAGCAGTTTCGGCAATCAGCCCCAGCATTTT.

With respect to this clone: An end of the junction differs from the germline gene, which may be a read error. The V and J genes are TRBV7-9 and TRBJ2-1, with TRBD2 identical over 12 bases. Germline V gives CDR1 SEHNR, CDR2 FQNEAQ (reference sequence). The CDR3 spans 18 residues. This CDR3 reads CSSSFPHRLAGVQNEQFF. The CDR3 DNA is TGTTCCAGCAGCTTCCCTCACCGACTAGCGGGAGTACAGAATGAGCAGTTCTTC.

This clone has just a few counts. The V gene is TRBV10-1, the J gene TRBJ2-3; 12 bases are shared with TRBD2. Germline V gene data show CDR1 as WNHNN and CDR2 as SYGVQD (reference sequence). This CDR3 spans 16 amino acids. Unmatched junction bases numbered 2, after V lost 0 bases and J lost 4 bases. The CDR3 DNA follows: TGCGCCAGCAGTGAGTCCACTAGCGGGAGGTCAGATACGCAGTATTTT. It specifies CASSESTSGRSDTQYF.

The CDR3 nucleotides read TGTGCCAGCAGCCTACAGACCACCGGGGAGCTGTTTTTT. This sequence encodes CASSLQTTGELFF. V gene TRBV28 combines with J gene TRBJ2-2; D remains unclear. The germline CDR1 and CDR2 sequences are MDHEN and SYDVKM. The CDR3 has 13 amino acids. The V gene lost 6 bases and the J gene lost 4 bases, with 9 bases spanning the gap. Full variable domain (missing parts from reference TRBV28 and TRBJ2-2): DVKVTQSSRYLVKRTGEKVFLECVQDMDHENMFWYRQDPGLGLRLIYFSYDVKMKEKGDIPEGYSVSREKKERFSLILESASTNQTSMYLCASSLQTTGELFFGEGSRLTVL.

The rearrangement joins TRBV7-6 to TRBJ1-4; D is possibly TRBD1 (6 bases). Trimming took 0 bases from V and 3 from J, leaving 11 bases between them. Germline V gene lookup returns CDR1 SGHVS and CDR2 FNYEAQ. This CDR3 region has 16 residues. Here the CDR3 reads CASSLAAPGANEKLFF. The CDR3 coding sequence is TGTGCCAGCAGCTTAGCGGCCCCAGGGGCTAATGAAAAACTGTTTTTT.

This chain uses TRBV7-9 with TRBJ2-1; D is unresolved. Germline lookup yields CDR1 SEHNR and CDR2 FQNEAQ (reference sequence). This CDR3 contains 15 residues. The V end was cut by 5 bases, the J end by 3 bases, with 14 bases between. This CDR3 is CASSVPSGVYNEQFF. The CDR3 DNA reads as TGTGCCAGCAGCGTCCCTTCAGGCGTCTACAATGAGCAGTTCTTC.

The chain combines TRBV19 with TRBJ1-5, with 8 positions matching TRBD1. Looked up from germline, CDR1 is LNHDA and CDR2 is SQIVND (reference sequence). V was clipped by 4 bases and J by 7 bases; unmatched bases: 6. CDR3 size: 14 residues. The CDR3 nucleotides are TGTGCCAGTAGTACGCAGGGGGCCGGCCAGCCCCAGCATTTT. Translation gives CASSTQGAGQPQHF.

The chain couples TRBV6-1 to TRBJ1-5; a weak D match, TRBD1 (6 bases). The V end was cut by 3 bases, the J end by 9 bases, with 12 bases between. CDR1 and CDR2 (germline): MNHNS, SASEGT. The CDR3 spans 13 residues. The CDR3 region has the DNA TGTGCCAGCAGTGATGGACAGAAGGCGCCCCAGCATTTT. Encoded protein: CASSDGQKAPQHF.

The chain combines TRBV18 with TRBJ2-7; a possible D gene is TRBD2 (5 bases). This CDR3 contains 14 residues. CDR1 and CDR2 from the germline V gene are KGHSH and LQKENI. Trimming shortened V by 5 bases and J by 0 bases, and 11 bases separated the two germline ends. The CDR3 spells CASSIGSGSYEQYF. CDR3 nucleotides: TGTGCCAGCTCAATAGGCAGCGGCTCCTACGAGCAGTACTTC.

The CDR3 DNA is TGTGCCAGCAGCCCGATGGGACTAGCGGGATCCGATACGCAGTATTTT. Its translation is CASSPMGLAGSDTQYF. The J gene is TRBJ2-3, the V gene TRBV4-2; 13 nucleotides agree with TRBD2. Germline V gene lookup returns CDR1 LGHNA and CDR2 YNFKEQ. V lost 4 bases and J lost 6; bases outside the gene matches: 7. This CDR3 spans 16 amino acids.

The count of this clone is one. The gene calls are TRBV12-5 and TRBJ2-2; 7 bases are a match to TRBD1. V lost 6 bases, J lost 5 bases, and 12 bases stayed unmatched. Germline values: CDR1 LGHNT, CDR2 FRNRAP. The CDR3 totals 16 residues. This CDR3 reads CASGPWTGTPTGELFF. In DNA form, the CDR3 reads TGTGCTAGTGGCCCATGGACAGGAACTCCGACCGGGGAGCTGTTTTTT.

This sequence joins TRBV5-4 and TRBJ1-6; 8 nucleotides agree with TRBD1. Germline V gene lookup returns CDR1 SGHNT and CDR2 YYREEE (reference sequence). Germline trimming cut 4 bases from V and 7 bases from J; bases unmatched to any gene: 4. There are 14 residues in the CDR3. In DNA, the CDR3 is TGTGCCAGCAGCACAGGGGGGGGAAATTCACCCCTCCACTTT. It encodes CASSTGGGNSPLHF.

The chain recombines TRBV6-6 with TRBJ2-5; a possible D gene is TRBD1 (5 bases). The J call may be faulty, since TRBJ2-7 better matches the DNA end. The CDR3 runs 13 residues. Germline V gene data show CDR1 as MNHNY and CDR2 as SVGAGI (reference sequence). The CDR3 here is CASSYSRGYEQYF. In nucleotides, the CDR3 is TGTGCCAGCAGTTACTCAAGGGGCTACGAGCAGTACTTC.

The chain links TRBV9 to TRBJ2-3; D gene unclear. The CDR3 is 13 amino acids. Germline CDR1 reads SGDLS; CDR2 reads YYNGEE. The V end was cut by 5 bases, the J end by 5 bases, with 12 bases between. CDR3 loop: CASRAQFQDTQYF. In nucleotides, the CDR3 is TGTGCCAGCAGGGCCCAATTTCAAGATACGCAGTATTTT.